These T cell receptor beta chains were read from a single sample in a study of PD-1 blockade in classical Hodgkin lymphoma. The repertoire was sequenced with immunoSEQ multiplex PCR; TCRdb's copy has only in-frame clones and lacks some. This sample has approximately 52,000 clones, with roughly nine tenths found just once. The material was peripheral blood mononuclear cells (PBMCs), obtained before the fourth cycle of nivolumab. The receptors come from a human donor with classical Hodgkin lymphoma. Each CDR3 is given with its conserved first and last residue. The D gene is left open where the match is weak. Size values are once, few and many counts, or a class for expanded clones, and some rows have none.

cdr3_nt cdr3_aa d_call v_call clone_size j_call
TGTGCCAGCAGCCTTGCAGCAGGGGCGGGAGATACGCAGTATTTT CASSLAAGAGDTQYF NA TRBV4-2 NA TRBJ2-3
TGTGCCACCAGCAGAGAACAGGGTGGGACCTACAATGAGCAGTTCTTC CATSREQGGTYNEQFF NA TRBV15 NA TRBJ2-1
TGTGCCAGCAGCCTGGACTTGAATAGCAATCAGCCCCAGCATTTT CASSLDLNSNQPQHF NA TRBV7-9 few TRBJ1-5
TGCGCCAGCAGCTTGGGACAGGGGGCTTCGTATCTCTTC CASSLGQGASYLF TRBD1 TRBV5-1 NA TRBJ2-1
TGTGCCAGTAGTACCGCCCGGACAGGGGATGCAGAACGCACCTTC CASSTARTGDAERTF TRBD1 TRBV19 NA TRBJ1-2
TGTGCCAGCAGTTTAGTAGCCGGTGCCTATAATTCACCCCTCCACTTT CASSLVAGAYNSPLHF NA TRBV28 NA TRBJ1-6
TGTGCCAGCAGTGAAGGGGGGACAACTAATGAAAAACTGTTTTTT CASSEGGTTNEKLFF NA TRBV6-1 NA TRBJ1-4
TGCGCCAGCAGCTTGGCAGATTACTACGAGCAGTACTTC CASSLADYYEQYF NA TRBV5-1 NA TRBJ2-7
TGTGCCAGCACAAGAACAACGGGGGTCCAAGAGACCCAGTACTTC CASTRTTGVQETQYF NA TRBV6-5 NA TRBJ2-5
TGTGCCAGCCGGGACAGGGGAGGAAACACCATATATTTT CASRDRGGNTIYF TRBD1 TRBV28 NA TRBJ1-3
TGTGCCAGTAAACCGGGACAGGGAAGTGGCTACACCTTC CASKPGQGSGYTF TRBD1 TRBV19 NA TRBJ1-2
TGTGCCAGCAGCTTAAAGGGGGGGTACAATGAGCAGTTCTTC CASSLKGGYNEQFF NA TRBV5-5 NA TRBJ2-1
TGTGCCAGCAGTTTAGACACCGATACTAATGAAAAACTGTTTTTT CASSLDTDTNEKLFF NA TRBV28 NA TRBJ1-4
TGTGCCAGCAGTGAAGAACTGGGACTAGCGATAGATACGCAGTATTTT CASSEELGLAIDTQYF TRBD2 TRBV2 NA TRBJ2-3
TGTGCCAGCAGTGAGGTGATTTACGAGCAGTACTTC CASSEVIYEQYF NA TRBV28 NA TRBJ2-7
TGCGCCAGCAGCCAACTATCGACAGGGTCTACCTACGAGCAGTACTTC CASSQLSTGSTYEQYF TRBD1 TRBV5-1 NA TRBJ2-7